This is a list of T cell receptor beta chains from one sample in a study of breast tumors, draining lymph nodes, adjacent tissues. One entry per CDR3 protein, called by TCRdb with MiXCR from the multiplex PCR reads. This table has 200,000 to 250,000 distinct CDR3 sequences, approximately 29% appearing once. Material: axillary lymph node tissue. The receptors stem from a female donor with breast cancer. Some clones in this sample may be carry-over from other donors' samples. Each CDR3 is given with its conserved first and last residue. Each record gives: V gene, J gene, CDR3 protein.

TRBV29-1	TRBJ1-1	CSVGRSTEAFF
TRBV2	TRBJ2-5	CASSSGVPGGVASQETQYF
TRBV24-1	TRBJ1-2	CATSDFPLRPTRGGYGYPF
TRBV19	TRBJ2-5	CASRGGRRTQYF
TRBV18	TRBJ1-4	CASSLYAGGEEKLFF
TRBV5-6	TRBJ2-5	CASSLAVGKETQYF
TRBV6-1	TRBJ2-7	CASSESGFYEQYF
TRBV12-3/TRBV12-4	TRBJ1-4	CASSLVGQGREKLFF
TRBV28	TRBJ2-1	CASSQTATYNEQFF
TRBV7-2	TRBJ1-1	CASSYQGGAEAFF
TRBV6-5	TRBJ1-5	CASSYRGGAGQPQHF
TRBV9	TRBJ1-6	CASSVASRQGGSPLHF
TRBV6-2/TRBV6-3	TRBJ2-4	CASSPLSGDAAKNIQYF
TRBV7-2	TRBJ2-7	CASSPTSGASSYEQYF
TRBV20-1	TRBJ2-1	CSASSGTGTSEEQFF
TRBV6-2/TRBV6-3	TRBJ2-3	CASRRQGIADTQYF
TRBV6-5	TRBJ2-1	CASSLGDRVVNEQFF
TRBV5-1	TRBJ1-4	CASSLWPGSTNEKLFF
TRBV20-1	TRBJ2-5	CSARDSVAGGLGTQYF
TRBV30	TRBJ1-6	CAWSVMDREMSPLHF
TRBV30	TRBJ2-5	CAWSARETQYF
TRBV6-6	TRBJ1-4	CASRTGTGSRNEKLFF
TRBV30	TRBJ2-7	CAWSVPASGSSRQYF
TRBV20-1	TRBJ2-3	CSASGTTQYF